This T cell receptor beta chain was identified in a study of a mutant IDH1 vaccine in newly diagnosed glioma. Time point indicated: week 35, safety follow-up. A 20-mer mutant IDH1 peptide at 300 ug was injected subcutaneously with topical imiquimod. The method was immunoSEQ multiplex PCR; TCRdb's version includes in-frame clones alone and lacks a portion of them. The table records 68,000 or so clones, roughly 84% of them present only once. V lost 2 bases to trimming and J lost 7 bases, with 6 bases between them. CDR1 is MNHEY and CDR2 is SVGAGI in the germline V gene. This CDR3 spans 11 amino acids. Details on this clone: As yet, its antigen is unknown.

The TCR originated in a man aged 18 to 29 with glioma. The chain recombines TRBV6-5 with TRBJ2-7, with D hard to call. This specimen consisted of PBMCs, obtained from a glioma patient whose treatment included an IDH1 peptide vaccine. CDR3 sequence: CASSYVGEQYF. CDR3 sequence (DNA): TGTGCCAGCAGTTACGTGGGAGAGCAGTACTTC.